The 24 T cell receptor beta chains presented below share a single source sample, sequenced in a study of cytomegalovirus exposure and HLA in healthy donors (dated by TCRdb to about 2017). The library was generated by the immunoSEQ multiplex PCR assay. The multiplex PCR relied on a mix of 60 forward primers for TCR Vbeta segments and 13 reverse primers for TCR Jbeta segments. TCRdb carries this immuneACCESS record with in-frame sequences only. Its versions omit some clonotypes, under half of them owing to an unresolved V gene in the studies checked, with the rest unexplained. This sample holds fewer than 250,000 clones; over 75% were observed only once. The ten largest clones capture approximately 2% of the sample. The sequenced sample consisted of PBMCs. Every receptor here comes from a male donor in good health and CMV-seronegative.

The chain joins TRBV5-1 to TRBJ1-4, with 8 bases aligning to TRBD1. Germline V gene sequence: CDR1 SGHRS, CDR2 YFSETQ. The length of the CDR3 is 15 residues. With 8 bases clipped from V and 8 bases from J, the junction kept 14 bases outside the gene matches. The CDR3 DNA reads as TGCGCCAGTTCACCCGGGGACAGGAGTTGGGAAAAACTGTTTTTT. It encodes CASSPGDRSWEKLFF. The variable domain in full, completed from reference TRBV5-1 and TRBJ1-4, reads KAGVTQTPRYLIKTRGQQVTLSCSPISGHRSVSWYQQTPGQGLQFLFEYFSETQRNKGNFPGRFSGRQFSNSRSEMNVSTLELGDSALYLCASSPGDRSWEKLFFGSGTQLSVL.

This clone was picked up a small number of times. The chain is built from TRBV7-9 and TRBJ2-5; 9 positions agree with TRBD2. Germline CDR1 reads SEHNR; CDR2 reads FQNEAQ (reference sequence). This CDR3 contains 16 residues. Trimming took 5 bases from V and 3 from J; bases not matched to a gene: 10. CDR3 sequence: CASSQPLAGLEETQYF. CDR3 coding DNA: TGTGCCAGCAGCCAACCCCTAGCGGGGTTAGAAGAGACCCAGTACTTC.

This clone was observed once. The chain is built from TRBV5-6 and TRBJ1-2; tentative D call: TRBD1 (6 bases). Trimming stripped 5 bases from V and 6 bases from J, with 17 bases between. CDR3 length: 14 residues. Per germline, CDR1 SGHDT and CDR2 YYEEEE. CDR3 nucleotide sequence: TGTGCCAGCAGGCAGGCGGGGGGCGACCATGGCTACACCTTC. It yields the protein CASRQAGGDHGYTF.

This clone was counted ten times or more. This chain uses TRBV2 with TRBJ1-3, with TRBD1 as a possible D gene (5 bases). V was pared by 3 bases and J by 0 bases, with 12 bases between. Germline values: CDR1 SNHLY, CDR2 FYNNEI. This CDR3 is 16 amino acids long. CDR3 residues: CASSDQGTPSGNTIYF. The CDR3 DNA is TGTGCCAGCAGTGACCAGGGCACTCCCTCTGGAAACACCATATATTTT.

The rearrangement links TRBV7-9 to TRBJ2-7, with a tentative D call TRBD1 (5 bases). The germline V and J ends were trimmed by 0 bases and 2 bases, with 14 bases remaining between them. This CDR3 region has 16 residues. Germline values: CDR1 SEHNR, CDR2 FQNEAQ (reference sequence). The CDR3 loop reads CASSLASWGRTYEQYF. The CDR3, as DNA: TGTGCCAGCAGCTTAGCGAGTTGGGGCCGAACCTACGAGCAGTACTTC. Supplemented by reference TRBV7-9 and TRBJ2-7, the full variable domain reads DTGVSQNPRHKITKRGQNVTFRCDPISEHNRLYWYRQTLGQGPEFLTYFQNEAQLEKSRLLSDRFSAERPKGSFSTLEIQRTEQGDSAMYLCASSLASWGRTYEQYFGPGTRLTVT.

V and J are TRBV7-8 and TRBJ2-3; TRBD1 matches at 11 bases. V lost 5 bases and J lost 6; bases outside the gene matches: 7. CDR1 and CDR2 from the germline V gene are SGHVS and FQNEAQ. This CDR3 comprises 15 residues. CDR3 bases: TGTGCCAGCAGCCAGTGGACAGGGGGCATGGATACGCAGTATTTT. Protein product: CASSQWTGGMDTQYF.

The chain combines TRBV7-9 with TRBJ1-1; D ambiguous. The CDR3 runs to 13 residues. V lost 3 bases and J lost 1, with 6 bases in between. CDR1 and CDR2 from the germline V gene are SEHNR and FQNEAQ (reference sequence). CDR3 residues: CASSFTANTEAFF. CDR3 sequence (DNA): TGTGCCAGCAGCTTTACAGCGAACACTGAAGCTTTCTTT. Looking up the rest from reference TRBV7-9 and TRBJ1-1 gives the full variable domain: DTGVSQNPRHKITKRGQNVTFRCDPISEHNRLYWYRQTLGQGPEFLTYFQNEAQLEKSRLLSDRFSAERPKGSFSTLEIQRTEQGDSAMYLCASSFTANTEAFFGQGTRLTVV.

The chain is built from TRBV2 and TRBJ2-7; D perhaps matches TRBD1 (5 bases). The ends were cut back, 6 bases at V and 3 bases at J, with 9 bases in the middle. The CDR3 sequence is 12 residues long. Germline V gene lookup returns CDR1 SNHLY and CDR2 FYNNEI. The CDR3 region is CASSPQGYEQYF. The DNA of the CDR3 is TGTGCCAGCAGCCCCCAGGGCTACGAGCAGTACTTC. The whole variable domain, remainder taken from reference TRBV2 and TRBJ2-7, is EPEVTQTPSHQVTQMGQEVILRCVPISNHLYFYWYRQILGQKVEFLVSFYNNEISEKSEIFDDQFSVERPDGSNFTLKIRSTKLEDSAMYFCASSPQGYEQYFGPGTRLTVT.

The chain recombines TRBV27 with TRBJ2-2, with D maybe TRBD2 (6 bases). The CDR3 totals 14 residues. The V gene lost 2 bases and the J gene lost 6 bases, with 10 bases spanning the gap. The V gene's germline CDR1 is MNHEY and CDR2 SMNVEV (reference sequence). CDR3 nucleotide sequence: TGTGCCAGCAGTTTACGGGGGAGGTCCGGGGAGCTGTTTTTT. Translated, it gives CASSLRGRSGELFF.

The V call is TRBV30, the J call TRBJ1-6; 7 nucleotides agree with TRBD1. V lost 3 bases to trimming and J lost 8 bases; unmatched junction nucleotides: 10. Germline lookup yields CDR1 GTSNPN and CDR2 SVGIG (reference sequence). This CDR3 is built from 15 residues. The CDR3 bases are TGTGCCTGGAGCACTACCAGACAGGGAGATTCACCCCTCCACTTT. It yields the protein CAWSTTRQGDSPLHF.

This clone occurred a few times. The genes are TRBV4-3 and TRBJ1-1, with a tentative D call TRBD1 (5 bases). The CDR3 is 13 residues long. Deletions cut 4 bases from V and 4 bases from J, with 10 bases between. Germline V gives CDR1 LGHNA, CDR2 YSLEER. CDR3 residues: CASSPGGGTEAFF. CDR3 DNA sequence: TGCGCCAGCAGCCCGGGGGGGGGCACTGAAGCTTTCTTT.

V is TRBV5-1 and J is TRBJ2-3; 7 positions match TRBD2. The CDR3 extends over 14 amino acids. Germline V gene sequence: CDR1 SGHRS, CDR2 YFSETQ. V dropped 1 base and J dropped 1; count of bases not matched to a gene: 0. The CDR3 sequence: CASSLRGGTDTQYF. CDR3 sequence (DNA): TGCGCCAGCAGCTTGCGGGGGGGCACAGATACGCAGTATTTT.

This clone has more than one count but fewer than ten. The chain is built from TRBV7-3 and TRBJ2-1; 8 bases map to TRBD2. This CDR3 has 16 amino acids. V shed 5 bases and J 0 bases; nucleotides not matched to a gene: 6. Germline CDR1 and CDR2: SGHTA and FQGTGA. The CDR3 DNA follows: TGTGCCAGCAGCCGGAGCGGGAGTTTCTCCTACAATGAGCAGTTCTTC. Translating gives CASSRSGSFSYNEQFF.

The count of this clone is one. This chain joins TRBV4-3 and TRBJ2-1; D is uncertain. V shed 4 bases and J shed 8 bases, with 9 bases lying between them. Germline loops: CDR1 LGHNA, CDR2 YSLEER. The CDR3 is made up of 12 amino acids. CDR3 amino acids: CASSLSSHEQFF. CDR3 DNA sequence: TGCGCCAGCAGCCTTAGTAGCCATGAGCAGTTCTTC.

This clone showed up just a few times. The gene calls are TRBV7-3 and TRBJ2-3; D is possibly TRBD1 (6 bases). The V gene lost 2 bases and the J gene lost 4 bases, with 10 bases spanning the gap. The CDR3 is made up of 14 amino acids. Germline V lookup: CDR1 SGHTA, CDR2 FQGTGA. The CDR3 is CASSLLAGADTQYF. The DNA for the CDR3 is TGTGCCAGCAGCTTACTTGCAGGGGCAGATACGCAGTATTTT.

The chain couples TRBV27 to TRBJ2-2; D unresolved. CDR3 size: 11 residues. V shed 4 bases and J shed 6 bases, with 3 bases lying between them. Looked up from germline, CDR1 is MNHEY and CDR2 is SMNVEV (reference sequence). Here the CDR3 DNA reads TGTGCCAGCAGTTCTTCCGGGGAGCTGTTTTTT. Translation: CASSSSGELFF.

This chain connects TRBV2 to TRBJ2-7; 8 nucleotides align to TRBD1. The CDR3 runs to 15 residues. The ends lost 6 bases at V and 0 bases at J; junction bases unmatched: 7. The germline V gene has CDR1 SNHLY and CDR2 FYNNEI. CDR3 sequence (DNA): TGTGCCAGCAGCGAAAGGGACAGGAGCTCCTACGAGCAGTACTTC. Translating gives CASSERDRSSYEQYF.

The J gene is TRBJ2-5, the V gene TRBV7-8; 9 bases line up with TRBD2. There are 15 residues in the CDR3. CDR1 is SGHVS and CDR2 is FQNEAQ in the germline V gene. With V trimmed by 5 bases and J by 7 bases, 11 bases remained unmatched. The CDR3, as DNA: TGTGCCAGCAGCCTAGGGACTAGCCGGGGCTGGACCCAGTACTTC. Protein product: CASSLGTSRGWTQYF.

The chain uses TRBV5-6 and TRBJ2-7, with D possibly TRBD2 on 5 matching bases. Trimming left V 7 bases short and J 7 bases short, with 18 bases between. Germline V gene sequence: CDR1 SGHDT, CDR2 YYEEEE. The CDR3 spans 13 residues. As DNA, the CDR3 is TGTGCCAGCGGAAAGGGCTCCGGGGTGGAGCAGTACTTC. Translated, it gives CASGKGSGVEQYF.

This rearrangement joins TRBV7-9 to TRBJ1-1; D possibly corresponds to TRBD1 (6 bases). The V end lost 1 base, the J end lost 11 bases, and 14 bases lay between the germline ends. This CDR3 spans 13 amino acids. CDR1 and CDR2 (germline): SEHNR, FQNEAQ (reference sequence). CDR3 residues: CASSLEADSPAFF. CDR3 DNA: TGTGCCAGCAGCTTAGAAGCGGACAGCCCGGCTTTCTTT.

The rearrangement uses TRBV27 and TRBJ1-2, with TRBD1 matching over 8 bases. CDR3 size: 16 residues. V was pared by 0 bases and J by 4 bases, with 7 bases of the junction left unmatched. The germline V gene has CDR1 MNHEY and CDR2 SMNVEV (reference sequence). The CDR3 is CASSLSGDRSPYGYTF. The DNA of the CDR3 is TGTGCCAGCAGTTTATCTGGGGACAGGTCGCCCTATGGCTACACCTTC.

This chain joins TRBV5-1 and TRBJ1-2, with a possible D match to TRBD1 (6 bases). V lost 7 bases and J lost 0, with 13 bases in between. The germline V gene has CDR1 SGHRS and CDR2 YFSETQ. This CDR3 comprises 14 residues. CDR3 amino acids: CASGRGGTNYGYTF. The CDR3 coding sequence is TGCGCCAGCGGGAGGGGGGGCACTAACTATGGCTACACCTTC.

As DNA, the CDR3 is TGTGCCGGACCCCGGGACAGATACAATGAGCAGTTCTTC. It specifies CAGPRDRYNEQFF. This chain links TRBV30 with TRBJ2-1; 7 bases match TRBD1. The CDR3 runs to 13 residues. Germline assignment: CDR1 GTSNPN and CDR2 SVGIG (reference sequence). J was trimmed by 4 bases and V by 8 bases; bases with no gene match: 8.

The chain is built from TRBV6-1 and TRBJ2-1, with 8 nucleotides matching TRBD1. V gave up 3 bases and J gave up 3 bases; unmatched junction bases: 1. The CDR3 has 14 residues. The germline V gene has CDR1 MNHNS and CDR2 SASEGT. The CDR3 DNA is TGTGCCAGCAGTGAGGACAGGGACTACAATGAGCAGTTCTTC. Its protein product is CASSEDRDYNEQFF.